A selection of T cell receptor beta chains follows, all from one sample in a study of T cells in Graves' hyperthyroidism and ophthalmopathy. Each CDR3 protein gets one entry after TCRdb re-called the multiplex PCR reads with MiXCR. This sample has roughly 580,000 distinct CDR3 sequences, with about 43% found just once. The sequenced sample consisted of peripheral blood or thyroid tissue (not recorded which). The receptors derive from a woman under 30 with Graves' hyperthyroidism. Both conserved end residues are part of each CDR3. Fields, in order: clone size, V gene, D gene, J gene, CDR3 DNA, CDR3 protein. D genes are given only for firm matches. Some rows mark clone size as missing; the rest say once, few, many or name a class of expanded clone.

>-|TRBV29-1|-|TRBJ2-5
TGCAGCAAAGGGCCGGATGGCTTCTGTTTAGAAACCGAAGAGACCCAGTACTTC
CSKGPDGFCLETEETQYF
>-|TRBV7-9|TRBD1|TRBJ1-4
TGTGCCAGCAGTAGACCCGGGACAGGGGGGGAAAAACTGTTTTTT
CASSRPGTGGEKLFF
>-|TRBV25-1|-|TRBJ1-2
TGTGCCACCAGTGAATTTCGGGTACAATATGGCTACACCTTC
CATSEFRVQYGYTF
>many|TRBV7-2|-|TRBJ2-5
TGTGCCAGCAGGGTACAGGGATCGTACCAAGAGACCCAGTACTTC
CASRVQGSYQETQYF
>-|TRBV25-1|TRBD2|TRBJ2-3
TGTGCCAGCAGTGAAAAACTAGCGGAGAGCACAGATACGCAGTATTTT
CASSEKLAESTDTQYF
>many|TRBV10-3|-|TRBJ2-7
TGTGCCATCAGTGAAACGGAGAGAGGGCAGTACTTC
CAISETERGQYF
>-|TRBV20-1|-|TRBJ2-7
TGCAGTGCTAACGTTTACGAGCAGTACTTC
CSANVYEQYF
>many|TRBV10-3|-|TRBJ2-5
TGTGCCAGCAACGAGGACACACAAGAGACCCAGTACTTC
CASNEDTQETQYF
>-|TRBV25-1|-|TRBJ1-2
TGTGCCAGCTTCTATGGCTACACCTTC
CASFYGYTF
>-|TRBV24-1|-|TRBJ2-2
TGTGCCACCAGTGCTATAGGGGAGCACACCGGGGAGCTGTTTTTT
CATSAIGEHTGELFF
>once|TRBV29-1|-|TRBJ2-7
TGCAGCGGGAGGGGCTACGAGCAGTACTTC
CSGRGYEQYF
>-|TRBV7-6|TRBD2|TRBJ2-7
TGTGCCAGCAGAGCGGGACTAGCGAAAGCCTACGAGCAGTACTTC
CASRAGLAKAYEQYF
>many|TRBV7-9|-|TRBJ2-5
TGTGCCAGCGGGGTGCATCAAGAGACCCAGTACTTC
CASGVHQETQYF
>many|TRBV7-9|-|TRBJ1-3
TGTGCCAGCAGTGAGATCTCTGGAAACACCATATATTTT
CASSEISGNTIYF
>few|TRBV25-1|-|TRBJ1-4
TGTGCCAGCAGTGACCCCGCAACTAATGAAAAACTGTTTTTT
CASSDPATNEKLFF
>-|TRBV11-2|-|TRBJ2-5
TGTGCCAGCAGGGAGATAGGGGAAGAGACCCAGTACTTC
CASREIGEETQYF
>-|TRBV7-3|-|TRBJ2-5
TGTGCCAGCAGCCACGGGACCGGGGAGACCCAGTACTTC
CASSHGTGETQYF
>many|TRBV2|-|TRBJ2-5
TGTGCCAGCAGTGCCCTAGCTGAGACCCAGTACTTC
CASSALAETQYF
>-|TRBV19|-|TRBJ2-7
TGTGCCAGTAGCCGAACAGGGACCGGCTCGCACGAGCAGTACTTC
CASSRTGTGSHEQYF
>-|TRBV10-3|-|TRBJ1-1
TGTGCCATCAGTGAGTCGGACAACACTGAAGCTTTCTTT
CAISESDNTEAFF
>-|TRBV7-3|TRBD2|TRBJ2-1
TGTGCCAGCAGCTTAATTGGACTAGCGGATGAGCAGTTCTTC
CASSLIGLADEQFF
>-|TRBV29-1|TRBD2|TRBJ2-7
TGCAGCGTAACCGGACTAGCGCGCGAGCAGTACTTC
CSVTGLAREQYF
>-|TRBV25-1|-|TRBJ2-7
TGTGCCAGCAGTGAAGGGGCAGGGGGGGACGAGCAGTACTTC
CASSEGAGGDEQYF
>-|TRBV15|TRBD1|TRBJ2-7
TGTGCCACCAGTCCGAACGGACAGGGGTCCTACGAGCAGTACTTC
CATSPNGQGSYEQYF
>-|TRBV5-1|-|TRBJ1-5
TGCGCCAGCAGCCCGGGGGGAGGGAACAGTCAGCCCCAGCATTTT
CASSPGGGNSQPQHF
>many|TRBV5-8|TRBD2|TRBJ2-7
TGTGCCAGCAGCTGGCTAGCGGTCCAACCCAGCGAGCAGTACTTC
CASSWLAVQPSEQYF
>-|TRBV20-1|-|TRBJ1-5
TGCAGTGCTTTTCGGGGGGGAGGTCAGCCCCAGCATTTT
CSAFRGGGQPQHF
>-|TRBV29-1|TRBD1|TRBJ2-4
TGCAGCGTTGGGGACAGTGGGAACATTCAGTACTTC
CSVGDSGNIQYF
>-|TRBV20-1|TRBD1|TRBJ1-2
TGCAGTGCTAGAGATGGGACAGGGGGCTATGGCTACACCTTC
CSARDGTGGYGYTF
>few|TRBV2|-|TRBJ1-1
TGTGCCAGCAGGGACCGTTGGACAGACAACTTCGAGGCTTTCTTT
CASRDRWTDNFEAFF
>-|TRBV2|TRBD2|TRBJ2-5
TGTGCCAGCAAGCCTGGGGCGGGAGCTGAGACCCAGTACTTC
CASKPGAGAETQYF
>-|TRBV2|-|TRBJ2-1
TGTGCCAGCAGTCCAGGAACCTACAATGAGCAGTTCTTC
CASSPGTYNEQFF
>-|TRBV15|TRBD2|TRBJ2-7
TGTGCCACCAGCAGATTAGCGGGGAGGGAAGAGCAGTACTTC
CATSRLAGREEQYF
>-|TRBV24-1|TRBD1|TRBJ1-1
TGTGCCAGCCTAGACAGGGGCACTGAAGCTTTCTTT
CASLDRGTEAFF
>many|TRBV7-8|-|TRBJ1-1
TGTGCCAGCATAAGTCAGATGAACACTGAAGCTTTCTTT
CASISQMNTEAFF
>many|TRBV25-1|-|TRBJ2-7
TGTGCCAGCAGTGAATATAGCAGGGAAGGAACCTACGAGCAGTACTTC
CASSEYSREGTYEQYF
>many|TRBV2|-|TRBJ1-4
TGTGCCAGCAGACCTGACAGGAGGAATGAAAAACTGTTTTTT
CASRPDRRNEKLFF
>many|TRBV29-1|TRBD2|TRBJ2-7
TGCAGCGTTGTAAGTCAGGCTAGCGGCTACGAGCAGTACTTC
CSVVSQASGYEQYF